Listed below are T cell receptor beta chains from one sample, sequenced in a study of blood T cell repertoires in COVID-19. TCRdb's table, derived via immunoSEQ multiplex PCR, lists solely in-frame clones and lacks some. The sample shows approximately 270,000 clones, 85% to 90% of them seen only once. The sample comprised PBMCs or T cells enriched from blood (not recorded which). These receptors originate from a man in his forties who had recovered from COVID-19. Both conserved end residues are part of each CDR3. D genes are given only for firm matches. The listing skips clone size in some rows; elsewhere it reads once, few, many or a size class.

TRBD2,TRBV28,TRBJ2-1,-,CASSPGLAPRDEQFF,TGTGCCAGCAGCCCGGGACTAGCGCCTCGGGATGAGCAGTTCTTC
-,TRBV18,TRBJ1-5,few,CASSREWGLDQPQHF,TGTGCCAGCTCCCGTGAGTGGGGGCTTGATCAGCCCCAGCATTTT
-,TRBV5-1,TRBJ2-1,-,CASSLVEQGWGNEQFF,TGCGCCAGCAGCTTGGTTGAACAGGGCTGGGGCAATGAGCAGTTCTTC
TRBD2,TRBV9,TRBJ2-1,-,CASSVEGGSRHNEQFF,TGTGCCAGCAGCGTAGAGGGCGGGAGTAGGCACAATGAGCAGTTCTTC
-,TRBV7-9,TRBJ2-3,-,CASEGEDTQYF,TGTGCCAGCGAGGGGGAAGATACGCAGTATTTT
TRBD1,TRBV14,TRBJ2-1,-,CASSLPPTGASFSSYNEQFF,TGTGCCAGCAGCCTACCCCCGACAGGGGCTTCCTTCAGCTCCTACAATGAGCAGTTCTTC
TRBD2,TRBV19,TRBJ2-3,once,CASSSTGLAGDTDTQYF,TGTGCCAGTAGTAGCACAGGACTAGCGGGGGACACAGATACGCAGTATTTT
TRBD2,TRBV7-2,TRBJ2-1,-,CASSFGLVHEQFF,TGTGCCAGCAGCTTTGGACTAGTGCATGAGCAGTTCTTC
-,TRBV4-1,TRBJ1-3,-,CASRENLRKLERNTIYF,TGCGCCAGCAGGGAAAATCTGAGGAAATTGGAGAGAAACACCATATATTTT
TRBD2,TRBV6-4,TRBJ2-3,-,CASIAGSTDTQYF,TGTGCCAGCATAGCGGGAAGCACAGATACGCAGTATTTT
-,TRBV5-1,TRBJ2-5,once,CASSFGPTNQETQYF,TGCGCCAGCAGCTTCGGCCCCACTAACCAAGAGACCCAGTACTTC
-,TRBV5-1,TRBJ1-3,-,CASSLDRQSGNTIYF,TGCGCCAGCAGCTTAGACCGACAGTCTGGAAACACCATATATTTT
TRBD1,TRBV19,TRBJ1-2,-,CASRTGETHYGYTF,TGTGCCAGTAGGACAGGGGAAACTCACTATGGCTACACCTTC
TRBD1,TRBV25-1,TRBJ2-7,-,CASSESRGLGYEQYF,TGTGCCAGCAGTGAATCCAGGGGGTTAGGGTACGAGCAGTACTTC
TRBD1,TRBV19,TRBJ1-2,-,CASTKSRDRGDYGYTF,TGTGCCAGTACCAAGTCCCGGGACAGGGGGGACTATGGCTACACCTTC
TRBD2,TRBV7-3,TRBJ2-3,-,CASSPGLAGGTDTQYF,TGTGCCAGCAGCCCGGGACTAGCGGGGGGGACAGATACGCAGTATTTT
TRBD1,TRBV4-2,TRBJ1-1,-,CASSLRDRSNTEAFF,TGTGCCAGCAGCCTTCGGGACAGGTCGAACACTGAAGCTTTCTTT
-,TRBV4-1,TRBJ2-2,-,CASSPLRGPGELFF,TGCGCCAGCAGCCCCTTGAGAGGGCCCGGGGAGCTGTTTTTT
-,TRBV18,TRBJ2-7,-,CASSPQWSELYEQYF,TGTGCCAGCTCACCACAATGGTCAGAACTATACGAGCAGTACTTC
TRBD1,TRBV2,TRBJ1-2,-,CASSEYRGGNYGYTF,TGTGCCAGCAGTGAATACAGGGGGGGTAACTATGGCTACACCTTC
TRBD1,TRBV7-2,TRBJ2-7,-,CASSLVGKGANEQYF,TGTGCCAGCAGCTTAGTTGGCAAGGGGGCCAACGAGCAGTACTTC
-,TRBV15,TRBJ2-1,-,CATSRGGVSYNEQFF,TGTGCCACCAGCAGAGGCGGGGTCTCCTACAATGAGCAGTTCTTC
-,TRBV7-9,TRBJ2-7,few,CASSPVRAPLEQYF,TGTGCCAGCAGTCCGGTCAGGGCTCCTCTCGAGCAGTACTTC
-,TRBV3-1/TRBV3-2,TRBJ2-5,-,CASSLPGFGQETQYF,TGTGCCAGCAGTCTACCAGGGTTTGGGCAAGAGACCCAGTACTTC
-,TRBV3-1/TRBV3-2,TRBJ2-3,once,CASSLAGVPAADTQYF,TGTGCCAGCAGCCTCGCCGGCGTTCCGGCGGCAGATACGCAGTATTTT
TRBD1,TRBV10-3,TRBJ2-4,-,CAISSGTEKNIQYF,TGTGCCATCAGTTCCGGGACAGAAAAAAACATTCAGTACTTC
-,TRBV3-1/TRBV3-2,TRBJ2-3,-,CASSPQGVTDTQYF,TGTGCCAGCAGCCCCCAAGGGGTCACAGATACGCAGTATTTT
TRBD2,TRBV2,TRBJ2-7,many,CASSDGASGSRAEQYF,TGTGCCAGCAGTGATGGGGCTAGCGGGAGTCGGGCCGAGCAGTACTTC
-,TRBV27,TRBJ1-3,-,CASSLSGAHNTIYF,TGTGCCAGCAGTTTATCGGGGGCGCACAACACCATATATTTT
-,TRBV6-2/TRBV6-3,TRBJ2-1,-,CASSYTGGGYYNEQFF,TGTGCCAGCAGTTACACGGGCGGGGGCTACTACAATGAGCAGTTCTTC
-,TRBV7-6,TRBJ1-6,-,CASSLVTGSGGSPLHF,TGTGCCAGCAGCTTAGTTACAGGTTCGGGTGGTTCACCCCTCCACTTT
TRBD1,TRBV3-1/TRBV3-2,TRBJ1-5,-,CASSLGQDNQPQHF,TGTGCCAGCAGCCTAGGACAGGACAATCAGCCCCAGCATTTT
-,TRBV6-5,TRBJ2-7,-,CASIGGGYEQYF,TGTGCCAGCATTGGTGGGGGGTACGAGCAGTACTTC
TRBD1,TRBV6-6,TRBJ1-3,-,CASSRDSAGNTIYF,TGTGCCAGCAGTAGGGACAGTGCTGGAAACACCATATATTTT
TRBD2,TRBV5-1,TRBJ2-3,-,CASSLGAGGSTDTQYF,TGCGCCAGCAGCTTGGGTGCGGGAGGGTCGACAGATACGCAGTATTTT
TRBD1,TRBV5-1,TRBJ1-2,-,CASSTRQGVNYGYTF,TGCGCCAGCAGCACCCGACAGGGGGTTAACTATGGCTACACCTTC
TRBD1,TRBV27,TRBJ2-5,-,CASSLGQGGGTMTQYF,TGTGCCAGCAGTTTGGGACAGGGAGGGGGCACAATGACCCAGTACTTC
TRBD2,TRBV7-6,TRBJ2-3,-,CASSNPGGGSSTDTQYF,TGTGCCAGCAGCAATCCGGGGGGGGGCTCTAGCACAGATACGCAGTATTTT
TRBD1,TRBV6-5,TRBJ1-6,-,CASSYVDRGSPLHF,TGTGCCAGCAGTTACGTTGACAGGGGGTCACCCCTCCACTTT
-,TRBV7-2,TRBJ2-7,-,CASSARGTRDSGQYF,TGTGCCAGCAGCGCCAGAGGGACCCGGGATAGCGGGCAGTACTTC
TRBD1,TRBV29-1,TRBJ1-5,-,CSLEAPGQASHSNQPQHF,TGCAGCTTAGAAGCCCCGGGACAGGCGTCCCATAGCAATCAGCCCCAGCATTTT
-,TRBV7-2,TRBJ2-7,-,CASSLSESYEQYF,TGTGCCAGCAGCCTGTCCGAGAGCTACGAGCAGTACTTC
-,TRBV27,TRBJ2-7,-,CASSLLVSASGSYEQYF,TGTGCCAGCAGTTTACTCGTTAGCGCCTCCGGCTCCTACGAGCAGTACTTC
-,TRBV7-2,TRBJ1-1,-,CASSSLRSTGRNTEAFF,TGTGCCAGCAGCTCCCTCAGGAGTACAGGGCGGAACACTGAAGCTTTCTTT
-,TRBV5-1,TRBJ2-3,-,CASSLLDHTDTQYF,TGCGCCAGCAGCTTGCTAGACCACACAGATACGCAGTATTTT
-,TRBV18,TRBJ1-5,-,CASDPKGTGQPQHF,TGTGCCAGCGACCCTAAAGGCACAGGGCAGCCCCAGCATTTT
-,TRBV6-5,TRBJ2-7,many,CAWGSGTYEQYF,TGTGCCTGGGGGTCCGGGACTTACGAGCAGTACTTC
-,TRBV2,TRBJ2-3,-,CASDRQRGTDTQYF,TGTGCCAGCGATCGCCAGCGGGGCACAGATACGCAGTATTTT